The T cell receptor beta chain described here comes from a study of OX40 agonist ivuxolimab in advanced cancers. Findings and limits, study-wide: At 0.1 to 3.0 mg/kg and by week 6, clonal expansion occurred in CD4+ and CD8+ blood T cells.

Germline V CDR1 and CDR2: MNHNS, SASEGT. The junction had 7 bases not matched to a gene; V was cut back by 6 bases and J by 5 bases. The CDR3 is 14 amino acids. Here immunoSEQ multiplex PCR was the method, and the copy in TCRdb shows in-frame clones only, minus some. Found here are 50,000 to 70,000 clones, just under 85% of them singletons; the top ten hold over 2.5%. Regarding this clone: Its antigen is as yet unknown.

The gene calls are TRBV6-1 and TRBJ2-5; 9 bases map to TRBD2. The clonotype comes from an adult with an advanced solid tumor such as melanoma, head and neck, liver or kidney cancer. Source: CD4+ or CD8+ T cells sorted from blood, taken in a trial of the OX40 agonist ivuxolimab. CDR3 bases: TGTGCCAGCAGCGAGGGACTAGCTGTGGAGACCCAGTACTTC. Encoded protein: CASSEGLAVETQYF.